A selection of T cell receptor beta chains follows, all from one sample in a study of vaccination and CD4 T cells after COVID-19. These TCRs' antigens remain unknown. TCRdb independently ran MiXCR on the PCR reads; one entry per CDR3 protein. The sample lists 20,000 to 25,000 distinct CDR3 sequences, 46% occurring once. The material sequenced was CD4+ T cells from blood, cultured in vitro, taken about 7 months after SARS-CoV-2 vaccination. Source of these receptors: a human donor who had recovered from COVID-19. The CDR3 runs from the conserved cysteine through the conserved F or W. Each record gives: clone size, J gene, D gene, V gene, CDR3 protein, CDR3 DNA. D genes are given only for firm matches. Size is stated for part of the rows, as once, few or many counts, or as a class when the clone is expanded.

few TRBJ2-5 - TRBV7-8 CASSYELSLPAGETQYF TGTGCCAGCAGCTACGAGTTGTCACTACCCGCCGGGGAGACCCAGTACTTC
- TRBJ2-3 TRBD1 TRBV20-1 CSAQQRQGAIADTQYF TGCAGTGCTCAACAACGACAGGGTGCGATTGCAGATACGCAGTATTTT
- TRBJ2-7 TRBD2 TRBV28 CASIKGLGEYEQYF TGTGCCAGCATCAAGGGACTAGGGGAGTACGAGCAGTACTTC
few TRBJ2-7 - TRBV6-1 CASRESGNYEQYF TGTGCCAGCAGGGAAAGTGGGAACTACGAGCAGTACTTC
once TRBJ2-1 - TRBV7-9 CASSLAGGREQFF TGTGCCAGCAGCTTAGCGGGGGGGCGTGAGCAGTTCTTC
- TRBJ1-2 - TRBV7-9 CASSLQGGGYTF TGTGCCAGCAGCCTACAGGGCGGGGGCTACACCTTC
- TRBJ2-1 - TRBV7-2 CASSLATSSYNEQFF TGTGCCAGCAGCCTAGCGACCAGCTCCTACAATGAGCAGTTCTTC
- TRBJ2-5 TRBD1 TRBV5-6 CASSSYPGQGETQYF TGTGCCAGCAGTTCTTATCCGGGACAGGGAGAGACCCAGTACTTC
- TRBJ2-3 - TRBV4-3 CASSQDRSRDTQYF TGCGCCAGCAGCCAAGATCGTAGCCGGGATACGCAGTATTTT
- TRBJ2-5 TRBD1 TRBV20-1 CSARNRDRGGETQYF TGCAGTGCTAGAAACCGGGACAGGGGGGGAGAGACCCAGTACTTC
- TRBJ2-1 - TRBV6-4 CASSDSGRGYNEQFF TGTGCCAGCAGTGATAGCGGACGGGGCTACAATGAGCAGTTCTTC
- TRBJ2-7 - TRBV7-2 CASSLDVGRGDEQYF TGTGCCAGCAGCTTAGATGTGGGGCGCGGGGACGAGCAGTACTTC
- TRBJ2-7 TRBD1 TRBV15 CATSRDRGYEQYF TGTGCCACCAGCAGGGACAGGGGATACGAGCAGTACTTC
- TRBJ2-5 - TRBV7-2 CASSSQFRETQYF TGTGCCAGCAGCTCCCAATTTCGGGAGACCCAGTACTTC
- TRBJ2-3 TRBD2 TRBV7-6 CASSSPLSGGLRDTQYF TGTGCCAGCAGCTCGCCACTCAGCGGGGGGTTAAGAGATACGCAGTATTTT
- TRBJ1-2 - TRBV7-2 CASSYDRANYGYTF TGTGCCAGCAGCTACGACAGAGCTAACTATGGCTACACCTTC
- TRBJ2-3 - TRBV20-1 CSARDFGVTDTQYF TGCAGTGCTAGAGATTTCGGAGTGACAGATACGCAGTATTTT
- TRBJ2-7 - TRBV20-1 CSASRDYEQYF TGCAGTGCTAGCAGGGACTACGAGCAGTACTTC
few TRBJ2-5 TRBD1 TRBV2 CASTQGATRQETQYF TGTGCCAGCACCCAGGGGGCTACTCGGCAAGAGACCCAGTACTTC
- TRBJ2-7 - TRBV2 CASSDVGAVEQYF TGTGCCAGCAGTGATGTGGGGGCGGTGGAGCAGTACTTC
- TRBJ2-7 - TRBV12-3/TRBV12-4 CASRRAYPYEQYF TGTGCCAGTCGCCGGGCCTACCCCTACGAGCAGTACTTC
- TRBJ2-5 - TRBV10-3 CAIRANQETQYF TGTGCCATAAGAGCTAACCAAGAGACCCAGTACTTC
few TRBJ1-1 - TRBV20-1 CSARPWNTEAFF TGCAGTGCAAGACCGTGGAACACTGAAGCTTTCTTT
- TRBJ2-5 - TRBV10-3 CAISGGQRETQYF TGTGCCATCAGTGGGGGACAAAGGGAGACCCAGTACTTC
few TRBJ1-2 - TRBV20-1 CSARDPAGDLYGYTF TGCAGTGCTAGAGATCCGGCTGGTGACCTCTATGGCTACACCTTC
- TRBJ2-1 - TRBV11-3 CASSRDTHNEQFF TGTGCCAGCAGCCGGGACACCCACAATGAGCAGTTCTTC
- TRBJ1-1 - TRBV20-1 CSARDRGREAFF TGCAGTGCTAGAGATCGGGGCAGGGAAGCTTTCTTT
- TRBJ2-3 - TRBV10-1 CASSEVLSGTDTQYF TGCGCCAGCAGTGAAGTATTGAGCGGCACAGATACGCAGTATTTT
- TRBJ1-2 - TRBV7-9 CASSLTLEGYTF TGTGCCAGCAGCTTAACTCTTGAAGGCTACACCTTC
- TRBJ2-5 - TRBV5-6 CASSLGRGLGETQYF TGTGCCAGCAGCTTGGGTCGGGGTCTAGGGGAGACCCAGTACTTC
- TRBJ1-2 - TRBV7-9 CASSLDLNTLGGYTF TGTGCCAGCAGCTTAGACCTGAACACCTTGGGGGGCTACACCTTC
- TRBJ2-7 - TRBV7-2 CASSNSRTATYEQYF TGTGCCAGCAGCAATAGTAGGACAGCAACCTACGAGCAGTACTTC
medium-sized TRBJ1-2 TRBD1 TRBV11-3 CASSFRGGTGSGYTF TGTGCCAGCAGCTTTAGAGGTGGGACAGGGTCTGGCTACACCTTC
- TRBJ2-7 - TRBV7-8 CASSRLPGPYYEQYF TGTGCCAGCAGCAGACTGCCGGGACCATACTACGAGCAGTACTTC
- TRBJ2-7 - TRBV7-9 CASSPTGPPYEQYF TGTGCCAGCAGCCCGACGGGACCCCCCTACGAGCAGTACTTC
- TRBJ1-2 - TRBV12-3/TRBV12-4 CASSDGLQGYTF TGTGCCAGCTCCGACGGACTACAGGGCTACACCTTC
- TRBJ2-5 - TRBV7-6 CASSSGPAGARETQYF TGTGCCAGCAGCTCGGGACCGGCGGGGGCGCGGGAGACCCAGTACTTC
medium-sized TRBJ1-2 - TRBV20-1 CSARDQTNYGYTF TGCAGTGCTAGGGACCAGACTAACTATGGCTACACCTTC
many TRBJ1-5 - TRBV20-1 CSATHAGVKGNQPQHF TGCAGTGCTACCCATGCCGGGGTTAAGGGCAATCAGCCCCAGCATTTT
medium-sized TRBJ2-1 TRBD2 TRBV20-1 CSASLPSGRAGNEQFF TGCAGTGCTAGTTTGCCTAGCGGGAGGGCGGGGAATGAGCAGTTCTTC
medium-sized TRBJ2-5 - TRBV7-2 CASSLKIGLLQETQYF TGTGCCAGCAGCTTAAAAATAGGGCTACTACAAGAGACCCAGTACTTC
- TRBJ1-4 - TRBV20-1 CSARDFQEGGEKLFF TGCAGTGCTAGAGATTTCCAAGAGGGCGGTGAAAAACTGTTTTTT
- TRBJ1-2 - TRBV7-9 CASGLVDRGYTF TGTGCCAGCGGGTTGGTAGACCGTGGCTACACCTTC
few TRBJ1-6 - TRBV20-1 CSAQGNGVGPLHF TGCAGTGCTCAGGGGAACGGGGTAGGGCCCCTCCACTTT
few TRBJ1-5 TRBD1 TRBV6-5 CASSSTGPNQPQHF TGTGCCAGCAGTTCGACAGGGCCCAATCAGCCCCAGCATTTT
few TRBJ2-7 - TRBV7-2 CASSLVGWTYEQYF TGTGCCAGCAGCTTAGTGGGGTGGACCTACGAGCAGTACTTC
- TRBJ2-7 TRBD2 TRBV20-1 CSARDSRSGRATHEQYF TGCAGTGCTAGAGATTCGAGGAGCGGGAGGGCCACCCACGAGCAGTACTTC
few TRBJ1-1 TRBD1 TRBV6-1 CASSLGQGSTEAFF TGTGCCAGCAGCCTCGGACAGGGAAGCACTGAAGCTTTCTTT
- TRBJ2-1 TRBD2 TRBV27 CASSLLGLESGEQFF TGTGCCAGCAGTTTATTGGGACTAGAGAGCGGTGAGCAGTTCTTC
- TRBJ1-6 TRBD1 TRBV10-3 CAISRQGASPPHF TGTGCCATCAGTAGACAGGGGGCATCACCCCCCCACTTT
few TRBJ2-5 TRBD1 TRBV20-1 CSARTGGLETQYF TGCAGTGCTAGGACAGGGGGCCTTGAGACCCAGTACTTC